One TCR beta chain is described in this entry. Its antigen is not identified. These data originate in a study of T cells expressing NK-cell markers. At the level of the study: Underlying the TCR beta repertoires were sorted CD3+CD56+NKG2C+, CD3+CD56+NKG2C- and CD3+CD56-NKG2C+ T cells.

Points from the study as a whole: Each of about 6 donors carried dominant NKG2C+ clonotypes accounting for about 1.0-7.0% of CD8+ T cells.

TCRdb reanalyzed the 5' RACE reads, giving one entry per CDR3 protein sequence and no DNA. The table for this sample gives around 470,000 distinct CDR3 sequences. From germline, CDR1 is WSHSY and CDR2 SAAADI. The CDR3 consists of 13 residues. Sequencing was done on a sample of blood T cells: a sorted CD56 or NKG2C T cell subset, CD4+ or CD8+ T cells, or bulk PBMC T cells (not recorded which). V and J are TRBV10-2 and TRBJ1-2. This TCR came from a woman in her forties or fifties in good health. The CDR3 loop is CASSRAADRGYTF.